The clone carrying this T cell receptor (beta chain) was picked up one time. These data belong to a study of blood T cell repertoires in COVID-19. Study summary: Sites in the United States, Italy and Spain provided acute and convalescent COVID-19 samples. T cells, B-cell-depleted T cells, or PBMCs provided the cDNA or gDNA that served as material.

Source study methods: Estimated nucleated cell counts came from reference gene primer amplification. Data came from immunoSEQ multiplex PCR; TCRdb stores just in-frame clones and leaves some out. The V and J calls and clone size come from that table; D and trimming were worked out from the DNA. This sample has 100,000 or so clones, with around four fifths found just once. V gave up 1 base and J gave up 15 bases, with 17 bases separating them. This CDR3 region has 13 residues. Germline loops: CDR1 SGDLS, CDR2 YYNGEE. The clonotype comes from a human donor in a cohort sampled during active COVID-19. The rearrangement uses TRBV9 and TRBJ2-1; D not resolved. Sequencing used peripheral blood. CDR3: CASSVIPSQMRFF. The CDR3, as DNA: TGTGCCAGCAGCGTAATCCCTAGTCAAATGCGGTTCTTC.